This is a list of T cell receptor beta chains from one sample in a study of blood T cells in healthy people across ages. TCRdb fed the 5' RACE reads into MiXCR, producing one record per CDR3 protein. Here the sample spans 1.5 million to 2 million distinct CDR3 sequences, about 39% being singletons. The sample taken for sequencing was blood. The receptors were gathered from a human donor in good health. Both conserved end residues are part of each CDR3. A D gene is named only where the DNA matches it firmly. Clone size is given for some rows only: seen once, a few or many times, or a class if the clone is expanded.

>TRBJ1-1|.|TRBV28|.
CASSLDVGGLEAFF
TGTGCCAGCAGTTTAGATGTGGGGGGGCTTGAAGCTTTCTTT
>TRBJ2-5|.|TRBV5-1|.
CAGSLYSAQETQYF
TGCGCCGGCAGCTTGTATTCAGCACAAGAGACCCAGTACTTC
>TRBJ1-1|.|TRBV12-3/TRBV12-4|.
CASSLGGSAFF
TGTGCCAGCAGCCTAGGGGGGAGCGCTTTCTTT
>TRBJ2-3|TRBD2|TRBV10-3|few
CAISAQAGSADTQYF
TGTGCCATCAGTGCACAAGCGGGGAGTGCAGATACGCAGTATTTT
>TRBJ1-2|TRBD1|TRBV20-1|few
CSARKAGGRDYGYTF
TGCAGTGCTAGAAAGGCAGGGGGAAGGGACTATGGCTACACCTTC
>TRBJ2-7|.|TRBV6-2/TRBV6-3|.
CASRAQGRSYDEQYF
TGTGCCAGCAGGGCACAGGGGAGGTCCTACGACGAGCAGTACTTC
>TRBJ2-3|TRBD2|TRBV6-4|many
CASSDSAGGPDTQYF
TGTGCCAGCAGTGACTCAGCGGGGGGGCCAGATACGCAGTATTTT
>TRBJ2-3|.|TRBV3-1|.
CASSQGGQRTDTQYF
TGTGCCAGCAGCCAAGGGGGGCAACGCACAGATACGCAGTATTTT
>TRBJ2-1|TRBD1|TRBV6-2/TRBV6-3|.
CASSQIQGPHNEQFF
TGTGCCAGCAGCCAAATACAGGGGCCCCACAATGAGCAGTTCTTC
>TRBJ1-1|TRBD1|TRBV7-2|few
CASSSQQGAPSEAFF
TGTGCCAGCAGCTCCCAACAGGGGGCGCCTAGTGAAGCTTTCTTT
>TRBJ2-7|.|TRBV7-9|.
CASSFISASSYEQYF
TGTGCCAGCAGCTTTATTTCCGCTAGCTCCTACGAGCAGTACTTC
>TRBJ1-1|.|TRBV12-3/TRBV12-4|.
CASMRDTRTEAFF
TGTGCCAGCATGCGGGACACCCGGACTGAAGCTTTCTTT
>TRBJ2-3|.|TRBV7-9|few
CAGNLPGQGSTDTQYF
TGTGCCGGCAACCTACCGGGCCAGGGAAGCACAGATACGCAGTATTTT
>TRBJ2-5|TRBD2|TRBV29-1|.
CSVLLLAGYRETQYF
TGCAGCGTTCTCCTACTAGCGGGGTACCGAGAGACCCAGTACTTC
>TRBJ2-3|.|TRBV7-2|.
CASSHDDTDTQYF
TGTGCCAGCAGCCATGATGACACAGATACGCAGTATTTT
>TRBJ2-5|.|TRBV25-1|few
CASSELGGGRYETQYF
TGTGCCAGCAGTGAATTGGGGGGGGGCCGATACGAGACCCAGTACTTC